This T cell receptor beta chain was identified in a study of shared clonotypes between healthy human individuals. Whole-study results and caveats: It was only blood that was sampled, and tissue repertoires likely differ.

Study donors comprised healthy, HIV-negative adults devoid of recent acute infection or vaccination. Every donor was a Caucasian adult from Nashville, Tennessee. Authors' processing steps: ImmunoSEQ yielded junction-only sequences lacking quality scores, so filtering differed. The repertoire was sequenced with immunoSEQ multiplex PCR; TCRdb's copy has only in-frame clones and lacks some. V and J calls and clone size are as listed in that table; D and trimming were resolved from the DNA. The data contain about 480,000 clones, approximately 79% of them singletons. In the case of this clone: Antigen unknown.

The ends were cut back, 9 bases at V and 14 bases at J, with 18 bases in the middle. CDR1 is LNHDA and CDR2 is SQIVND in the germline V gene (reference sequence). The CDR3 extends over 11 amino acids. Sample: PBMCs. The gene calls are TRBV19 and TRBJ2-3; D remains ambiguous. This sequence originates from a middle-aged woman in good health. Some clones in this sample may be carry-over from other donors' samples. CDR3 DNA: TGTGCCAGCCCAGTCTACATAAGGTTGTATTTT. Translating gives CASPVYIRLYF.